A selection of T cell receptor beta chains follows, all from one sample in a study of Ad26.COV2.S vaccination and SARS-CoV-2 variants. Only in-frame clones appear in the TCRdb table, and some are missing; sequencing was by immunoSEQ multiplex PCR. The repertoire holds about 350,000 clones, with around 84% as singletons. Sample: peripheral blood, taken in a trial of Ad26.COV2.S vaccine versus placebo. These receptors originate from a person aged 18-65 years who received the Ad26.COV2.S COVID-19 vaccine or a placebo. CDR3s include the opening cysteine and the closing phenylalanine or tryptophan. A D gene is named only where the DNA matches it firmly. The listing skips clone size in some rows; elsewhere it reads once, few, many or a size class.

v_gene	j_gene	abundance	d_gene	CDR3aa	CDR3nt
TRBV5-8	TRBJ2-2	NA	NA	CASRFRKNTGELFF	TGTGCCAGCAGATTCAGAAAGAACACCGGGGAGCTGTTTTTT
TRBV5-4	TRBJ2-5	NA	NA	CASSTQGGDYQETQYF	TGTGCCAGCAGCACCCAGGGGGGTGACTACCAAGAGACCCAGTACTTC
TRBV4-3	TRBJ2-7	NA	NA	CASSQGGGHSYEQYF	TGCGCCAGCAGCCAAGGAGGCGGGCACTCCTACGAGCAGTACTTC
TRBV19	TRBJ2-1	NA	TRBD2	CASRLAGAEQFF	TGTGCCAGTAGGCTAGCGGGAGCTGAGCAGTTCTTC
TRBV27	TRBJ1-5	few	NA	CASSWGTNNQPQHF	TGTGCCAGCAGTTGGGGCACCAACAATCAGCCCCAGCATTTT
TRBV7-2	TRBJ2-7	NA	NA	CASSPHAATRTYEQYF	TGTGCCAGCAGCCCCCATGCCGCGACTAGGACCTACGAGCAGTACTTC
TRBV28	TRBJ2-2	NA	NA	CASRLVTGELFF	TGTGCCAGCAGGCTAGTCACCGGGGAGCTGTTTTTT
TRBV21-1	TRBJ1-5	NA	NA	CASSTADRPLRCQPQHF	TGTGCCAGCAGCACAGCGGACAGGCCTCTACGGTGCCAGCCCCAGCATTTT
TRBV20-1	TRBJ2-7	NA	TRBD2	CSASRSSGSSYEQYF	TGCAGTGCTAGTAGGTCTAGCGGGAGCTCCTACGAGCAGTACTTC
TRBV5-8	TRBJ1-2	NA	NA	CASSLISLWNGYTF	TGTGCCAGCAGCTTAATCTCGCTTTGGAATGGCTACACCTTC
TRBV29-1	TRBJ2-2	NA	NA	CSVGRKTGELFF	TGCAGCGTTGGTCGGAAAACCGGGGAGCTGTTTTTT
TRBV12-5	TRBJ2-2	NA	TRBD2	CASGFITSGQNTGELFF	TGTGCTAGTGGTTTCATTACTAGCGGGCAGAACACCGGGGAGCTGTTTTTT
TRBV5-4	TRBJ1-4	NA	NA	CASSLWEYREKLFF	TGTGCCAGCAGCTTGTGGGAATATCGTGAAAAACTGTTTTTT
TRBV2	TRBJ2-6	NA	NA	CASRTGSSGANVLTF	TGTGCCAGCCGGACGGGGAGCTCTGGGGCCAACGTCCTGACTTTC
TRBV29-1	TRBJ2-2	once	NA	CSGEAENTGELFF	TGCTCGGGGGAGGCTGAAAACACCGGGGAGCTGTTTTTT
TRBV28	TRBJ2-7	once	TRBD1	CASSERTGNYEQYF	TGTGCCAGCAGTGAAAGGACAGGTAACTACGAGCAGTACTTC
TRBV18	TRBJ2-3	NA	TRBD2	CASSPGYGTSGSTDTQYF	TGTGCCAGCTCACCAGGGTATGGGACTAGCGGGAGCACAGATACGCAGTATTTT
TRBV7-9	TRBJ1-5	NA	NA	CASSFSAGQPQHF	TGTGCCAGCAGCTTTTCGGCTGGTCAGCCCCAGCATTTT
TRBV7-9	TRBJ2-7	NA	TRBD2	CASSSTSGYEQYF	TGTGCCAGCAGCTCGACTAGCGGATACGAGCAGTACTTC
TRBV7-2	TRBJ2-3	NA	NA	CASSYGPRGGTDTQYF	TGTGCCAGCAGCTATGGGCCACGTGGAGGCACAGATACGCAGTATTTT
TRBV11-3	TRBJ2-2	NA	TRBD1	CASRGQENTGELFF	TGTGCCAGCAGAGGACAGGAAAACACCGGGGAGCTGTTTTTT
TRBV13	TRBJ1-2	NA	NA	CASSLPLQGNYGYTF	TGTGCCAGCAGCTTACCCCTGCAGGGAAACTATGGCTACACCTTC
TRBV28	TRBJ2-7	NA	TRBD2	CASSLKSGITYEQYF	TGTGCCAGCAGTTTGAAAAGCGGGATTACCTACGAGCAGTACTTC
TRBV3-1/TRBV3-2	TRBJ2-1	once	NA	CASSLRVSSYNEQFF	TGTGCCAGCAGCCTCAGGGTATCATCCTACAATGAGCAGTTCTTC
TRBV3-1/TRBV3-2	TRBJ2-3	once	TRBD2	CASSQRTSRTDTQYF	TGTGCCAGCAGCCAGCGGACTAGCCGCACAGATACGCAGTATTTT
TRBV28	TRBJ2-7	NA	TRBD1	CASSLQGPYEQYF	TGTGCCAGCAGCTTACAGGGGCCCTACGAGCAGTACTTC